This entry describes one T cell receptor (beta chain). No antigen is known for it. The data are from a study of PD-1 blockade in classical Hodgkin lymphoma. Study observations and caveats: It was among complete responders that baseline diversity resembled that of newly diagnosed patients. As was reported, newly diagnosed patients showed lower baseline TCR diversity than healthy donors did. Those patients who began receiving nivolumab less than 1 year after ASCT had lower diversity, and they were excluded.

Method: immunoSEQ multiplex PCR; TCRdb's copy keeps in-frame clones and lacks some. The profile covers roughly 32,000 clones, with roughly 82% appearing a single time and 25% to 40% taken by the ten largest. Each of the patients experienced relapse following autologous stem cell transplantation, and their brentuximab vedotin exposure differed. Best responses included complete response and partial response; otherwise, the best response was progressive disease. Germline V gene lookup returns CDR1 SGHTA and CDR2 FQGNSA. The CDR3 length is 14 residues. J lost 2 bases, V lost 4 bases, and 4 bases had no gene match.

The sequence was collected from a human donor with classical Hodgkin lymphoma. This sequence joins TRBV7-2 and TRBJ2-7; the match to TRBD2 covers 8 bases. This material consisted of peripheral blood mononuclear cells (PBMCs), taken at baseline. CDR3 loop: CASSSTGGPYEQYF. DNA of the CDR3: TGTGCCAGCAGCTCGACGGGGGGGCCCTACGAGCAGTACTTC.